The clone carrying this T cell receptor beta chain was recorded many times. The data belong to a study of CD8 T cells in ankylosing spondylitis. V dropped 5 bases and J dropped 0 bases, with 10 bases sitting between them. The CDR3 spans 14 residues. Looked up from germline, CDR1 is SGHNT and CDR2 is YYREEE (reference sequence). One entry per CDR3 protein results from TCRdb running MiXCR on the 5' RACE reads. This table has 250,000 or so distinct CDR3 sequences, approximately 24% appearing once. The source material was blood, either unsorted or a sorted T cell fraction (not recorded which). The rearrangement uses TRBV5-4 and TRBJ2-3, with TRBD2 as a possible D gene (6 bases). The TCR was taken from a male donor with ankylosing spondylitis or in good health (not recorded which). The CDR3 DNA reads TGTGCCAGCAGAGGAGGGTTAAGCACAGATACGCAGTATTTT. It encodes CASRGGLSTDTQYF.